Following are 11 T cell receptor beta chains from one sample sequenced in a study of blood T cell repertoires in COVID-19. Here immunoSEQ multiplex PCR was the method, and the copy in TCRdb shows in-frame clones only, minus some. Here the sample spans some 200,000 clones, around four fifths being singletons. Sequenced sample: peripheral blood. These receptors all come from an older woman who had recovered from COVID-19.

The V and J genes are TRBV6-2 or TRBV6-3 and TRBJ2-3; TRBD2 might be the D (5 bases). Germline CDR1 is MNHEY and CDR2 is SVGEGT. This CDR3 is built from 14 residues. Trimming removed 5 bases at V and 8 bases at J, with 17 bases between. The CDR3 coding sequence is TGTGCCAGCAGTCCCTCCATCTCCGAGGGTACGCAGTATTTT. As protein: CASSPSISEGTQYF.

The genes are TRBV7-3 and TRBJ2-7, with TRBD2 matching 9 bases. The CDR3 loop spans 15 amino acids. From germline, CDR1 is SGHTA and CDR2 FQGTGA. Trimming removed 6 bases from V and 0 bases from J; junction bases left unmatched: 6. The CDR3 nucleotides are TGTGCCAGCAGGAATAGCGGGGGCCCCTCCTACGAGCAGTACTTC. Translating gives CASRNSGGPSYEQYF.

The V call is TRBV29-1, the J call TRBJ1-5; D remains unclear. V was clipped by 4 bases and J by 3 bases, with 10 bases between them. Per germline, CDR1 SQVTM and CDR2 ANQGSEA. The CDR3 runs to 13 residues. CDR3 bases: TGCAGCGTTGTAGGAGGGAACAATCAGCCCCAGCATTTT. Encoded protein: CSVVGGNNQPQHF.

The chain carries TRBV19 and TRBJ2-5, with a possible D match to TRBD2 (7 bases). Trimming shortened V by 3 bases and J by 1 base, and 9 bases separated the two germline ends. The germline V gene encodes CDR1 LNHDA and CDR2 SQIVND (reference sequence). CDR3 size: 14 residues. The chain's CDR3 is CASSIGGPQETQYF. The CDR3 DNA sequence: TGTGCCAGTAGTATCGGGGGGCCCCAAGAGACCCAGTACTTC.

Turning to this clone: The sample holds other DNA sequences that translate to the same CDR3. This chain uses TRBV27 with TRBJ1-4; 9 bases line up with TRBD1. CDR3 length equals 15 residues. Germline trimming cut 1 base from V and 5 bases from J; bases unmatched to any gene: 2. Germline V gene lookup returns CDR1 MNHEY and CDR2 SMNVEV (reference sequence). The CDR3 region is CASSLLGQGNEKLFF. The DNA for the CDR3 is TGTGCCAGCAGTTTATTGGGACAGGGAAATGAAAAACTGTTTTTT.

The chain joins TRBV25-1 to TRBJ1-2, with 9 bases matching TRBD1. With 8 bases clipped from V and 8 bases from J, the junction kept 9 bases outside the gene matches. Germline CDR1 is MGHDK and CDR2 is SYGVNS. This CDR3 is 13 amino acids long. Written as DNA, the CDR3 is TGTGCCAGCTCGACAGGGGGGGAGGAAGGCTACACCTTC. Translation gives CASSTGGEEGYTF.

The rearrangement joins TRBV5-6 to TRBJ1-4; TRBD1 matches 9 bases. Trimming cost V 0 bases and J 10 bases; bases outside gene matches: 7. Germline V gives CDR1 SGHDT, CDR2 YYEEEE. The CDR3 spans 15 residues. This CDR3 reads CASSLEGTGSGKLFF. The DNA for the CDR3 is TGTGCCAGCAGCTTGGAGGGGACAGGGTCGGGAAAACTGTTTTTT.

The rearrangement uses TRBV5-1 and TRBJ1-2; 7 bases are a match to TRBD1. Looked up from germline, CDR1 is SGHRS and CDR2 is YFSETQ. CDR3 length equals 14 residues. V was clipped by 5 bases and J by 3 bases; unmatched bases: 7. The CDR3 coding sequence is TGCGCCAGCAGTACAGGGGCCTCTTACTATGGCTACACCTTC. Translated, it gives CASSTGASYYGYTF.

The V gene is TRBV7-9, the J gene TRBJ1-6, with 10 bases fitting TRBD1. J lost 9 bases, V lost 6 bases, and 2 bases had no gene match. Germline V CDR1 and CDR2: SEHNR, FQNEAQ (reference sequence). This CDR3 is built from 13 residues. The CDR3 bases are TGTGCCAGCAGGCGGGACAGGGGTTCACCCCTCCACTTT. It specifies CASRRDRGSPLHF.

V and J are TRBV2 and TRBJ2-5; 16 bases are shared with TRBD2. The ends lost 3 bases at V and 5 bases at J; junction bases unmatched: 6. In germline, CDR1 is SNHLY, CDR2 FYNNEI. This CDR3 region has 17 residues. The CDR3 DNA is TGTGCCAGCAGTGAGGGACTAGCGGGGGGGCCAGCGGAGACCCAGTACTTC. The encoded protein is CASSEGLAGGPAETQYF.

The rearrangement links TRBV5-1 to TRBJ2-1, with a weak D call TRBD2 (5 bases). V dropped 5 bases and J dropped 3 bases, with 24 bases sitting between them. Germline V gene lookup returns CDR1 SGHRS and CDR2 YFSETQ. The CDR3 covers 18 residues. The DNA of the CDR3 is TGCGCCAGCAGTCTTACGGGGAGACCTGTGGAGGACTACAATGAGCAGTTCTTC. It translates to CASSLTGRPVEDYNEQFF.